This note documents a single TCR beta chain sequence. The data are from a study of cytomegalovirus exposure and HLA in healthy donors. Primers: 60 Vbeta forward and 13 Jbeta reverse. TCRdb's table, derived via immunoSEQ multiplex PCR, lists solely in-frame clones and lacks some. The sample lists about 180,000 clones; approximately 80% were seen once. This CDR3 region has 14 residues. Trimming removed 5 bases from V and 1 base from J, with 11 bases in between. CDR1 and CDR2 from the germline V gene are SGHAT and FQNNGV. V is TRBV11-2 and J is TRBJ2-5; D possibly corresponds to TRBD1 (6 bases). This TCR was sampled from a man younger than 35 in good health and CMV-seronegative. Sequencing used PBMCs. The CDR3 DNA reads as TGTGCCAGCAGCCTGTACAGGGCCCAAGAGACCCAGTACTTC. This sequence encodes CASSLYRAQETQYF.